These T cell receptor beta chains were read from a single sample in a study of graft-versus-host responses after intestinal transplantation. Assay used: immunoSEQ multiplex PCR; TCRdb lists only in-frame clones, some missing. The sample records under 20,000 clones, roughly 86% being singletons. This sample comprised bone marrow, obtained approximately 130 days after transplant. Every receptor here comes from a human patient who received an intestinal transplant, so some T cells may come from the graft donor. Both conserved end residues are part of each CDR3. The D gene is left open where the match is weak. Expanded clones are given a class, and other clones once, few, many or no size at all.

TRBV29-1	TRBD1	TRBJ2-1	NA	CSGLRQGHYNEQFF	TGCAGCGGGCTCAGACAGGGCCACTACAATGAGCAGTTCTTC
TRBV6-5	NA	TRBJ2-1	NA	CASSYVGRDSYNEQFF	TGTGCCAGCAGTTACGTGGGAAGGGACTCCTACAATGAGCAGTTCTTC
TRBV5-4	TRBD2	TRBJ2-1	NA	CASSWGLAVYNEQFF	TGTGCCAGCAGCTGGGGACTAGCGGTATACAATGAGCAGTTCTTC
TRBV7-6	NA	TRBJ1-3	NA	CASRRSTGPGNTIYF	TGTGCCAGCAGAAGAAGCACAGGGCCTGGAAACACCATATATTTT
TRBV7-8	NA	TRBJ1-5	NA	CASSPRTISNQPQHF	TGTGCCAGCAGCCCACGGACCATTAGCAATCAGCCCCAGCATTTT
TRBV29-1	TRBD2	TRBJ2-7	NA	CSVNTGTSGSYEQYF	TGCAGCGTTAACACCGGGACTAGCGGATCCTACGAGCAGTACTTC
TRBV21-1	NA	TRBJ1-2	NA	CASSRNRDRYGYTF	TGTGCCAGCAGCAGAAACCGGGACAGGTATGGCTACACCTTC
TRBV27	NA	TRBJ2-6	NA	CASSLSGANVLTF	TGTGCCAGCAGCCTTTCTGGGGCCAACGTCCTGACTTTC
TRBV25-1	NA	TRBJ1-2	few	CASSSGSWVYTF	TGTGCCAGCAGTAGCGGGAGTTGGGTCTACACCTTC
TRBV29-1	NA	TRBJ2-3	NA	CSSWATDTQYF	TGCAGCTCGTGGGCCACAGATACGCAGTATTTT
TRBV28	NA	TRBJ1-2	NA	CASSTLAGANYGYTF	TGTGCCAGCAGTACCCTGGCAGGGGCGAACTATGGCTACACCTTC
TRBV6-1	NA	TRBJ2-7	NA	CASTSIAASYEQYF	TGTGCCAGCACTTCTATCGCGGCATCGTACGAGCAGTACTTC
TRBV6-6	TRBD2	TRBJ2-1	NA	CASGEIWGGNEQFF	TGTGCCAGCGGGGAAATATGGGGGGGCAATGAGCAGTTCTTC
TRBV4-1	NA	TRBJ2-3	NA	CASSQAGQGGGDTQYF	TGCGCCAGCAGCCAAGCCGGGCAGGGAGGGGGAGATACGCAGTATTTT
TRBV4-1	NA	TRBJ1-2	NA	CASSQESKSLDGYTF	TGCGCCAGCAGCCAAGAGTCTAAGTCCCTAGATGGCTACACCTTC